This entry lists 24 T cell receptor beta chains sequenced from one sample in a study of shared clonotypes between healthy human individuals. The assay was immunoSEQ multiplex PCR, and TCRdb's table has in-frame clones only and misses some. The sample includes about 2.5 million clones, around 93% of them seen just once. Sequencing was performed on naive CD4+ T cells from PBMCs. Noted subset: CD45RA+ positively selected. These TCRs come from a man aged 18 to 29 in good health. Some clones in this sample may be carry-over from other donors' samples.

The chain links TRBV7-3 to TRBJ2-7; D is possibly TRBD1 or TRBD2 (6 bases each). V was pared by 5 bases and J by 6 bases, with 14 bases between. The CDR3 runs to 13 residues. Germline lookup yields CDR1 SGHTA and CDR2 FQGTGA. The CDR3 is CASSQGLALEQYF. CDR3 nucleotides: TGTGCCAGCAGCCAGGGGCTAGCGCTCGAGCAGTACTTC.

There are a few counts of this clone. The V and J genes are TRBV6-5 and TRBJ1-1; 8 nucleotides align to TRBD1. The CDR3 contains 12 residues. The V and J ends lost 4 bases and 5 bases, in that order; junction bases with no gene match: 0. Germline CDR1 MNHEY, CDR2 SVGAGI. As DNA, the CDR3 is TGTGCCAGCAGTTGGGACAGGACTGAAGCTTTCTTT. Amino acids: CASSWDRTEAFF.

The chain links TRBV11-1 to TRBJ2-3, with 8 nucleotides matching TRBD2. CDR1 is SGHAT and CDR2 is FQDESV in the germline V gene (reference sequence). The CDR3 extends over 15 amino acids. V was pared by 5 bases and J by 4 bases, with 8 bases of the junction left unmatched. This CDR3 is CASSPEREYADTQYF. The CDR3 nucleotides are TGTGCCAGCAGCCCCGAGCGGGAGTACGCAGATACGCAGTATTTT.

About this clone itself: Other nucleotide sequences from this sample produce the same CDR3. V usage is TRBV9 and J usage is TRBJ2-1; tentatively, D is TRBD2 (6 bases). This CDR3 has 15 amino acids. Germline V gene data show CDR1 as SGDLS and CDR2 as YYNGEE. Trimming pared 0 bases from V and 7 bases from J, leaving 14 bases between. The CDR3 region has the DNA TGTGCCAGCAGCGTAGAACTAGCCGGGGGTAATGAGCAGTTCTTC. Residues: CASSVELAGGNEQFF.

The chain carries TRBV5-1 and TRBJ1-1, with a possible D match to TRBD1 (5 bases). V was cut by 0 bases and J by 6 bases, with 12 bases left in between. Germline CDR1 is SGHRS and CDR2 is YFSETQ. CDR3 length: 14 residues. CDR3 nucleotide sequence: TGCGCCAGCAGCTTGGGGCAGGGATACGCTGAAGCTTTCTTT. It is translated as CASSLGQGYAEAFF.

This clone was counted once. V usage is TRBV19 and J usage is TRBJ2-2; 8 bases agree with TRBD2. The CDR3 covers 16 residues. Germline CDR1 and CDR2: LNHDA and SQIVND (reference sequence). J lost 2 bases, V lost 0 bases, and 2 bases had no gene match. The CDR3 loop reads CASSIEAGGNTGELFF. CDR3 in DNA: TGTGCCAGTAGTATAGAGGCGGGAGGCAACACCGGGGAGCTGTTTTTT.

The V gene is TRBV5-1, the J gene TRBJ2-1; D remains ambiguous. There are 17 residues in the CDR3. Germline V gene lookup returns CDR1 SGHRS and CDR2 YFSETQ. The V and J ends lost 4 bases and 0 bases respectively, with 17 bases between them. The DNA for the CDR3 is TGCGCCAGCAGCCGCCTAAGCGCTGAGAGCTCCTACAATGAGCAGTTCTTC. Protein product: CASSRLSAESSYNEQFF.

V is TRBV19 and J is TRBJ2-6, with 10 nucleotides matching TRBD2. CDR1 LNHDA and CDR2 SQIVND come from the germline V gene (reference sequence). The CDR3 sequence is 16 residues long. V trimming: 8 bases; J trimming: 0 bases; junction bases outside the gene matches: 4. The CDR3 DNA sequence: TGTGCCAGTTCACTAGCGGGAAACTCTGGGGCCAACGTCCTGACTTTC. Its protein is CASSLAGNSGANVLTF.

Comments on this clone: A junction end diverges from the germline sequence, so it may reflect a read error. V and J are TRBV6-5 and TRBJ1-6; D uncertain. The CDR3 loop spans 13 amino acids. CDR1 and CDR2 (germline): MNHEY, SVGAGI. CDR3 protein: CASSYSFNSPLHF. CDR3 nucleotide sequence: TGTGCCAGCAGTTACTCCTTTAATTCACCCCTCCACTTT.

This sequence joins TRBV28 and TRBJ2-4; no firm D call. The germline V and J ends were trimmed by 5 bases and 4 bases, with 21 bases remaining between them. Germline assignment: CDR1 MDHEN and CDR2 SYDVKM. The CDR3 has 17 amino acids. The CDR3 sequence is CASSPSDMFEPKNIQYF. The CDR3, as DNA: TGTGCCAGCAGTCCATCAGACATGTTTGAGCCAAAAAACATTCAGTACTTC.

About this clone itself: This specimen includes other DNA sequences encoding the same CDR3. The chain employs TRBV18 and TRBJ1-5; D is perhaps TRBD1 (5 bases). The length of the CDR3 is 15 residues. The V gene lost 2 bases and the J gene lost 0 bases, with 8 bases spanning the gap. The V gene's germline CDR1 is KGHSH and CDR2 LQKENI. The chain's CDR3 is CASSPTGYSNQPQHF. In nucleotides, the CDR3 is TGTGCCAGCTCACCAACAGGTTATAGCAATCAGCCCCAGCATTTT.

The V call is TRBV7-7, the J call TRBJ2-1; 11 bases match TRBD2. This CDR3 comprises 16 residues. Unmatched junction bases numbered 6, after V lost 2 bases and J lost 6 bases. CDR1 and CDR2 (germline): SSHAT, FNYEAQ (reference sequence). In DNA, the CDR3 is TGTGCCAGCAGCTTAAGATTAGCGGGAGGGCCCAATGAGCAGTTCTTC. This gives the protein CASSLRLAGGPNEQFF.

The chain couples TRBV7-9 to TRBJ1-1; 7 bases map to TRBD1. The germline V gene encodes CDR1 SEHNR and CDR2 FQNEAQ (reference sequence). Unmatched junction bases numbered 14, after V lost 10 bases and J lost 6 bases. The CDR3 totals 14 residues. CDR3: CATARPRGKAEAFF. The CDR3 bases are TGTGCCACAGCAAGACCCAGGGGGAAGGCTGAAGCTTTCTTT.

The chain has TRBV5-1 and TRBJ2-7; weak D call: TRBD2 (5 bases). Trimming pared 5 bases from V and 9 bases from J, leaving 21 bases between. Per germline, CDR1 SGHRS and CDR2 YFSETQ. The CDR3 length is 14 residues. For the CDR3, the DNA is TGCGCCAGCAGACCCACCGGGATTACGAAGCCGCAGTACTTC. Its translation is CASRPTGITKPQYF.

The rearrangement links TRBV30 to TRBJ2-3; TRBD2 matches at 13 bases. CDR3 length: 16 amino acids. The ends lost 4 bases at V and 3 bases at J; junction bases unmatched: 7. Germline lookup yields CDR1 GTSNPN and CDR2 SVGIG (reference sequence). CDR3 coding DNA: TGTGCCTGGAATTCCTGGACTAGCGGGAGTACAGATACGCAGTATTTT. Amino acid sequence: CAWNSWTSGSTDTQYF. Drawing the rest from reference TRBV30 and TRBJ2-3, the complete variable domain is SQTIHQWPATLVQPVGSPLSLECTVEGTSNPNLYWYRQAAGRGLQLLFYSVGIGQISSEVPQNLSASRPQDRQFILSSKKLLLSDSGFYLCAWNSWTSGSTDTQYFGPGTRLTVL.

The gene calls are TRBV11-2 and TRBJ1-3, with unresolved D. Germline V gene sequence: CDR1 SGHAT, CDR2 FQNNGV. The V end lost 5 bases, the J end lost 4 bases, and 12 bases lay between the germline ends. CDR3 length equals 14 residues. The CDR3 is CASSKEGDGNTIYF. CDR3 coding DNA: TGTGCCAGCAGCAAAGAGGGTGACGGAAACACCATATATTTT. Using reference TRBV11-2 and TRBJ1-3 for the parts outside the CDR3, the full variable domain is EAGVAQSPRYKIIEKRQSVAFWCNPISGHATLYWYQQILGQGPKLLIQFQNNGVVDDSQLPKDRFSAERLKGVDSTLKIQPAKLEDSAVYLCASSKEGDGNTIYFGEGSWLTVV.

The chain uses TRBV5-1 and TRBJ1-4, with D perhaps TRBD1 (5 bases). Germline V gene data show CDR1 as SGHRS and CDR2 as YFSETQ. The V end lost 3 bases, the J end lost 7 bases, and 13 bases lay between the germline ends. The CDR3 is 14 residues long. CDR3 region: CASSSTGASEKLFF. The CDR3 bases are TGCGCCAGCAGCTCCACAGGCGCTAGTGAAAAACTGTTTTTT.

V usage is TRBV13 and J usage is TRBJ1-1, with D possibly TRBD1 on 5 matching bases. Trimming took off 6 bases at V and 1 base at J, with 30 bases between the two ends. The CDR3 is 20 residues long. In germline, CDR1 is PRHDT, CDR2 FYEKMQ (reference sequence). CDR3 protein: CASSYYSAIQRGRGNTEAFF. The CDR3 bases are TGTGCCAGCAGTTATTACTCAGCCATACAAAGGGGAAGGGGGAACACTGAAGCTTTCTTT.

The chain recombines TRBV19 with TRBJ2-3, with 10 bases aligning to TRBD1. Trimming took 4 bases from V and 9 from J; bases not matched to a gene: 7. The CDR3 has 14 amino acids. In germline, CDR1 is LNHDA, CDR2 SQIVND (reference sequence). CDR3 in amino acids: CASSRGQGKGTQYF. For the CDR3, the DNA is TGTGCCAGTAGTAGGGGACAGGGGAAGGGGACGCAGTATTTT.

The chain has TRBV12-2 and TRBJ2-4; the table's D call TRBD1 went unverified against the DNA. TRBV12-2 is tagged as a pseudogene. This CDR3 is 18 amino acids long. The DNA of the CDR3 is TGTGCAAGTCGCTCCCCCCTTCGCCAGGAAATAGCCAAAAACATTCAGTACTTC. This encodes CASRSPLRQEIAKNIQYF.

This clone has a single count. The chain recombines TRBV6-5 with TRBJ1-2; D gene uncertain. V lost 4 bases, J lost 8 bases, and 17 bases lay in between. Germline V lookup: CDR1 MNHEY, CDR2 SVGAGI. This CDR3 spans 14 amino acids. The CDR3 sequence: CASSSVRRADGYTF. CDR3 DNA sequence: TGTGCCAGCAGTTCGGTTCGGAGGGCGGACGGCTACACCTTC.

The CDR3 coding sequence is TGTGCCAGCAGCTTAGTTGTGGGAGTCGGGGAGACCCAGTACTTC. This codes for CASSLVVGVGETQYF. This sequence joins TRBV7-9 and TRBJ2-5; perhaps TRBD2 as D (5 bases). Germline values: CDR1 SEHNR, CDR2 FQNEAQ (reference sequence). The V gene lost 1 base and the J gene lost 5 bases, with 14 bases spanning the gap. The CDR3 sequence is 15 residues long.

The chain employs TRBV27 and TRBJ2-5; TRBD2 agrees at 8 bases. The junction had 16 bases not matched to a gene; V was cut back by 5 bases and J by 5 bases. Germline loops: CDR1 MNHEY, CDR2 SMNVEV (reference sequence). The CDR3 contains 17 residues. Written as DNA, the CDR3 is TGTGCCAGCAGTCCCTCGGTCCTAGCGGGTGGGAAGGAGACCCAGTACTTC. This sequence encodes CASSPSVLAGGKETQYF.

The V and J genes are TRBV5-4 and TRBJ2-1, with D perhaps TRBD1 or TRBD2 (6 bases each). Trimming shortened V by 3 bases and J by 0 bases, and 13 bases separated the two germline ends. The germline V gene has CDR1 SGHNT and CDR2 YYREEE (reference sequence). The CDR3 length is 16 residues. The CDR3 protein is CASSSTGRSSYNEQFF. The CDR3 nucleotides read TGTGCCAGCAGCTCAACAGGGAGGTCCTCCTACAATGAGCAGTTCTTC.